The 26 T cell receptor beta chains presented below share a single source sample, sequenced in a study of cytomegalovirus exposure and HLA in healthy donors. Clones were read by immunoSEQ multiplex PCR, and TCRdb kept only the in-frame ones, dropping some. The sample consists of about 70,000 clones, around 95% of them appearing once. The source material was PBMCs. These receptor sequences come from a woman aged 18-29 years in good health and CMV-seropositive.

The chain has TRBV9 and TRBJ2-3; D remains ambiguous. Germline CDR1 and CDR2: SGDLS and YYNGEE. There are 12 residues in the CDR3. Trimming stripped 3 bases from V and 6 bases from J, with 8 bases between. The CDR3 loop is CASSAEVDTQYF. The CDR3 DNA reads TGTGCCAGCAGCGCAGAGGTCGATACGCAGTATTTT.

V gene TRBV4-1 combines with J gene TRBJ1-1, with D possibly being TRBD1 (5 bases). With 1 base removed from V and 0 bases from J, the gap between germline ends came to 9 bases. The germline gives CDR1 MGHRA, CDR2 YSYEKL. CDR3 length: 15 residues. CDR3 sequence (DNA): TGCGCCAGCAGCCAAGGTGGGACTTTGAACACTGAAGCTTTCTTT. This gives the protein CASSQGGTLNTEAFF.

This clone was detected only a few times. The chain couples TRBV5-4 to TRBJ2-2, with D maybe TRBD2 (6 bases). CDR1 and CDR2 from the germline V gene are SGHNT and YYREEE (reference sequence). V was trimmed by 0 bases and J by 2 bases, leaving 14 bases between them. The CDR3 is 17 residues long. CDR3 in DNA: TGTGCCAGCAGCTTGGCCGGAGGGGCTACTAACACCGGGGAGCTGTTTTTT. Residues: CASSLAGGATNTGELFF.

In its sample, this clone was seen once. This chain joins TRBV7-8 and TRBJ1-1; D possibly corresponds to TRBD1 (5 bases). Trimming stripped 1 base from V and 4 bases from J, with 7 bases between. The CDR3 sequence is 13 residues long. The germline CDR1 and CDR2 sequences are SGHVS and FQNEAQ. The CDR3 protein is CASSLDGGTEAFF. In DNA form, the CDR3 reads TGTGCCAGCAGCTTAGACGGGGGCACTGAAGCTTTCTTT.

Here the CDR3 reads CASSSRARDEQYF. CDR3 DNA: TGTGCCAGCAGCTCACGGGCCAGGGATGAGCAGTACTTC. The V and J genes are TRBV7-2 and TRBJ2-7, with TRBD1 as a possible D gene (5 bases). V was shortened by 4 bases and J by 7 bases, with 14 bases between the two germline ends. The germline CDR1 and CDR2 sequences are SGHTA and FQGNSA. This CDR3 is built from 13 residues.

The V and J genes are TRBV2 and TRBJ1-4; D possibly corresponds to TRBD1 (6 bases). There are 14 residues in the CDR3. Deletions cut 3 bases from V and 8 bases from J, with 13 bases between. Germline CDR1 reads SNHLY; CDR2 reads FYNNEI. CDR3 bases: TGTGCCAGCAGTGAGCCAGGGGAAGGAGAAAAACTGTTTTTT. Encoded protein: CASSEPGEGEKLFF.

The chain carries TRBV30 and TRBJ2-5; D possibly corresponds to TRBD2 (6 bases). Trimming removed 0 bases from V and 5 bases from J, with 16 bases in between. The germline gives CDR1 GTSNPN, CDR2 SVGIG (reference sequence). This CDR3 is 15 amino acids long. CDR3 residues: CAWSVVTDGGETQYF. In DNA form, the CDR3 reads TGTGCCTGGAGTGTAGTAACTGATGGGGGGGAGACCCAGTACTTC.

The V gene is TRBV5-1, the J gene TRBJ1-1; 7 bases match TRBD1. The CDR3 length is 17 residues. CDR1 SGHRS and CDR2 YFSETQ come from the germline V gene. V lost 0 bases to trimming and J lost 0 bases; unmatched junction nucleotides: 8. CDR3 in amino acids: CASSLAGGPSMNTEAFF. As DNA, the CDR3 is TGCGCCAGCAGCTTGGCAGGGGGACCCTCGATGAACACTGAAGCTTTCTTT.

The chain has TRBV7-2 and TRBJ2-7, with D possibly being TRBD2 (5 bases). The CDR3 is 15 residues long. The germline V and J ends were trimmed by 3 bases and 2 bases, with 14 bases remaining between them. Germline CDR1 and CDR2: SGHTA and FQGNSA. CDR3 sequence: CASSLGGSPPYEQYF. In DNA, the CDR3 is TGTGCCAGCAGCTTGGGTGGGAGTCCCCCCTACGAGCAGTACTTC.

The chain is built from TRBV9 and TRBJ1-3; D ambiguous. Germline lookup yields CDR1 SGDLS and CDR2 YYNGEE. V dropped 9 bases and J dropped 0 bases, with 10 bases sitting between them. The CDR3 extends over 13 amino acids. CDR3 coding DNA: TGTGCCAACGGGGAATCCTCTGGAAACACCATATATTTT. It specifies CANGESSGNTIYF.

The rearrangement joins TRBV6-4 to TRBJ1-6; the D gene is possibly TRBD1 (5 bases). Trimming shortened V by 5 bases and J by 9 bases, and 11 bases separated the two germline ends. This CDR3 is 13 amino acids long. Germline V gene lookup returns CDR1 MRHNA and CDR2 SNTAGT. The CDR3 reads CASSPLGGSPLHF. DNA of the CDR3: TGTGCCAGCAGTCCTCTGGGGGGTTCACCCCTCCACTTT.

This chain links TRBV5-6 with TRBJ2-7, with D maybe TRBD2 (6 bases). Germline V gene data show CDR1 as SGHDT and CDR2 as YYEEEE. The CDR3 totals 16 residues. V shed 4 bases and J shed 0 bases, with 17 bases lying between them. CDR3 region: CASSRAGPSSSYEQYF. The CDR3 DNA is TGTGCCAGCAGCCGCGCGGGGCCGTCAAGCTCCTACGAGCAGTACTTC.

The rearrangement uses TRBV19 and TRBJ2-7, with D possibly matching TRBD1 (6 bases). CDR3 length equals 16 residues. CDR1 and CDR2 from the germline V gene are LNHDA and SQIVND (reference sequence). Trimming took off 1 base at V and 3 bases at J, with 16 bases between the two ends. The CDR3 DNA is TGTGCCAGTAGTATAGCCGCGGACAGCACTGTCTACGAGCAGTACTTC. It specifies CASSIAADSTVYEQYF.

This chain links TRBV19 with TRBJ2-2; 8 bases are shared with TRBD2. The CDR3 has 16 residues. Looked up from germline, CDR1 is LNHDA and CDR2 is SQIVND (reference sequence). V gave up 7 bases and J gave up 5 bases; unmatched junction bases: 12. The CDR3 sequence is CASTSLAAQGTGELFF. The CDR3 nucleotides read TGTGCCAGTACCTCACTAGCGGCCCAGGGGACCGGGGAGCTGTTTTTT.

The V call is TRBV19, the J call TRBJ2-2, with a weak D call TRBD2 (5 bases). Per germline, CDR1 LNHDA and CDR2 SQIVND (reference sequence). Trimming left V 10 bases short and J 1 base short, with 16 bases between. This CDR3 has 15 residues. The CDR3 sequence: CATAVDRGNTGELFF. DNA of the CDR3: TGTGCCACCGCGGTTGATCGGGGGAACACCGGGGAGCTGTTTTTT.

The V and J genes are TRBV4-1 and TRBJ2-3; tentatively, D is TRBD2 (5 bases). CDR1 is MGHRA, CDR2 YSYEKL, per germline. V was trimmed by 1 base and J by 4 bases, leaving 15 bases between them. The CDR3 has 16 amino acids. The CDR3 here is CASSQGYGVMADTQYF. DNA for the CDR3: TGCGCCAGCAGCCAAGGGTACGGGGTTATGGCAGATACGCAGTATTTT.

This chain uses TRBV4-1 with TRBJ2-1; 10 bases fit TRBD2. In germline, CDR1 is MGHRA, CDR2 YSYEKL. Trimming took 1 base from V and 9 from J; bases not matched to a gene: 9. The CDR3 length is 16 residues. The DNA for the CDR3 is TGCGCCAGCAGCCAAGCGCTAGCGGGAGTTGACAGTGAGCAGTTCTTC. Translation gives CASSQALAGVDSEQFF.

This clone was recorded only once. V and J are TRBV9 and TRBJ2-1; a possible D gene is TRBD2 (7 bases). The germline V gene has CDR1 SGDLS and CDR2 YYNGEE. The CDR3 extends over 15 amino acids. The V end was cut by 1 base, the J end by 8 bases, with 16 bases between. Here the CDR3 reads CASSVYGGQRYEQFF. CDR3 nucleotide sequence: TGTGCCAGCAGCGTATACGGGGGGCAAAGGTATGAGCAGTTCTTC.

This clone was detected only once. This chain uses TRBV5-1 with TRBJ2-7, with 9 nucleotides matching TRBD2. Germline CDR1 is SGHRS and CDR2 is YFSETQ. Trimming removed 0 bases from V and 0 bases from J; junction bases left unmatched: 7. The CDR3 is 17 residues long. The CDR3 sequence: CASSLGFGGGGSYEQYF. CDR3 nucleotides: TGCGCCAGCAGCTTGGGTTTTGGCGGGGGGGGCTCCTACGAGCAGTACTTC.

The chain combines TRBV2 with TRBJ1-5; D gene ambiguous. CDR3 length: 15 amino acids. Germline loops: CDR1 SNHLY, CDR2 FYNNEI. The germline V and J ends were trimmed by 0 bases and 4 bases, with 10 bases remaining between them. This CDR3 is CASSEARSDNQPQHF. CDR3 DNA: TGTGCCAGCAGTGAAGCGCGGTCAGATAATCAGCCCCAGCATTTT.

This sequence joins TRBV27 and TRBJ1-2; TRBD1 matches 7 bases. The V segment lost 6 bases and the J segment 7 bases; nucleotides outside the gene matches: 5. Germline V gene lookup returns CDR1 MNHEY and CDR2 SMNVEV (reference sequence). This CDR3 spans 12 amino acids. The DNA for the CDR3 is TGTGCCAGCAGCACGACAGGGTTTGGCTACACCTTC. It encodes CASSTTGFGYTF.

The chain links TRBV9 to TRBJ1-2; D gene ambiguous. The CDR3 spans 14 residues. V lost 3 bases, J lost 2 bases, and 11 bases lay in between. Germline V gives CDR1 SGDLS, CDR2 YYNGEE. Written as DNA, the CDR3 is TGTGCCAGCAGCGCCCTCCCGGGGAACTATGGCTACACCTTC. Translated, it gives CASSALPGNYGYTF. Combining the CDR3 with reference TRBV9 and TRBJ1-2 gives the whole variable domain DSGVTQTPKHLITATGQRVTLRCSPRSGDLSVYWYQQSLDQGLQFLIQYYNGEERAKGNILERFSAQQFPDLHSELNLSSLELGDSALYFCASSALPGNYGYTFGSGTRLTVV.

V gene TRBV7-2 combines with J gene TRBJ2-3; TRBD2 matches at 15 bases. CDR1 and CDR2 (germline): SGHTA, FQGNSA. Losses at the gene ends were 5 bases for V and 0 bases for J; bases not matched to a gene: 6. This CDR3 spans 18 amino acids. The DNA for the CDR3 is TGTGCCAGCAGCCCGGGACTAGCGGGGGGACGCAGCACAGATACGCAGTATTTT. This codes for CASSPGLAGGRSTDTQYF.

The V gene is TRBV30, the J gene TRBJ1-5, with 7 bases aligning to TRBD1. Germline CDR1 and CDR2: GTSNPN and SVGIG (reference sequence). V was clipped by 2 bases and J by 4 bases; unmatched bases: 2. The CDR3 totals 13 residues. In nucleotides, the CDR3 is TGTGCCTGGAGTACAGGGGATAATCAGCCCCAGCATTTT. Its protein product is CAWSTGDNQPQHF.

The rearrangement links TRBV29-1 to TRBJ2-1; TRBD1 matches at 11 bases. The J segment lost 3 bases and the V segment lost 6 bases, leaving 1 base of the junction unmatched. Looked up from germline, CDR1 is SQVTM and CDR2 is ANQGSEA. This CDR3 has 13 amino acids. Here the CDR3 DNA reads TGCAGCGTCGGGACAGGGGGCTACAATGAGCAGTTCTTC. Translating gives CSVGTGGYNEQFF.

This sequence joins TRBV23-1 and TRBJ2-1, with TRBD2 identical over 8 bases. TRBV23-1 is marked as an open reading frame, function uncertain. Trimming cost V 2 bases and J 7 bases; bases outside gene matches: 22. The CDR3 has 20 amino acids. This CDR3 is CASSQVVAGRCRPLWNEQFF. The DNA of the CDR3 is TGCGCCAGCAGTCAAGTAGTAGCGGGGAGGTGTAGGCCCTTGTGGAATGAGCAGTTCTTC.